The following is a T cell receptor (beta chain) sequence with its context. No antigen is known for it. The entry originates in a study of T cells in Graves' hyperthyroidism and ophthalmopathy. Study as a whole: Staff took peripheral blood when the initial diagnosis was made, before any treatment began.

Authors of the study amplified TCR beta CDR3 regions from RNA transcripts. First-round RT-PCR of the TCR CDR3 relied on the HTBI primer set. TCRdb ran MiXCR on the multiplex PCR reads and lists one entry per CDR3 protein. The sample consists of approximately 560,000 distinct CDR3 sequences, approximately 14% of them appearing once. Broader study findings: Among thyroid clonotypes expanded above 0.001, most also appeared in blood.

V gave up 1 base and J gave up 5 bases; unmatched junction bases: 6. CDR1 is MGHRA and CDR2 is YSYEKL in the germline V gene. This CDR3 is built from 17 residues. Those with hyperthyroidism were 18 to 65 years old, newly diagnosed, and ill for under 2 months. The V and J genes are TRBV4-1 and TRBJ2-1, with 12 bases lining up with TRBD2. The TCR originated in a woman aged 30 to 39 with Graves' hyperthyroidism. Source material: blood. The CDR3 is CASSQVGTSGLNNEQFF. The CDR3 DNA reads as TGCGCCAGCAGCCAAGTAGGGACTAGCGGGCTTAACAATGAGCAGTTCTTC.